These 19 T cell receptor beta chains were sequenced from one sample in a study of shared clonotypes between healthy human individuals (dated by TCRdb to 2018 to 2021). Library generation was performed with the immunoSEQ multiplex PCR assay. Entries here come from immuneACCESS through TCRdb and include only in-frame sequences with V and J called. Some clones fail to appear in such tables; in the studies checked, an unresolved V gene covers under half of the shortfall, and the cause of the remainder is unknown. The sample yields just over 2,000,000 clones; around 96% were counted once. Of the sample, around 1.1% falls within the top ten clones. CD8 naive samples were CD45RO-negative cells positively selected for CCR7, giving a CD45RA+CCR7+ population that excluded TemRA cells. The sample comprised naive CD8+ T cells sorted from blood. The cell subset or site label for this specimen denotes: CD45RA+CCR7+. These receptors were obtained from a man younger than 30 in good health.

This clone was recorded only once. The chain couples TRBV5-1 to TRBJ2-1; unclear D gene. The CDR3 is made up of 13 amino acids. The germline CDR1 and CDR2 sequences are SGHRS and YFSETQ. The V end was cut by 5 bases, the J end by 9 bases, with 15 bases between. The CDR3 nucleotides are TGCGCCAGCAGACCCTCGCCGACGGGTGAGCAGTTCTTC. Protein product: CASRPSPTGEQFF. The entire variable domain, with the rest obtained from reference TRBV5-1 and TRBJ2-1, is as follows: KAGVTQTPRYLIKTRGQQVTLSCSPISGHRSVSWYQQTPGQGLQFLFEYFSETQRNKGNFPGRFSGRQFSNSRSEMNVSTLELGDSALYLCASRPSPTGEQFFGPGTRLTVL.

The chain links TRBV5-4 to TRBJ1-2, with 10 nucleotides matching TRBD1. With V trimmed by 0 bases and J by 3 bases, 8 bases remained unmatched. The CDR3 runs to 17 residues. Germline-derived CDR1 and CDR2 are SGHNT and YYREEE (reference sequence). CDR3 coding DNA: TGTGCCAGCAGCTTGGACCCAAGACAGGGGGCATACTATGGCTACACCTTC. Protein: CASSLDPRQGAYYGYTF.

This clone came up once. The chain couples TRBV2 to TRBJ1-3; D is possibly TRBD1 (5 bases). Deletions cut 8 bases from V and 0 bases from J, with 14 bases between. The CDR3 loop spans 15 amino acids. The germline CDR1 and CDR2 sequences are SNHLY and FYNNEI. CDR3 nucleotide sequence: TGTGCCAGCGGTGTTGGACAAAGCTCTGGAAACACCATATATTTT. Residues: CASGVGQSSGNTIYF.

V is TRBV9 and J is TRBJ2-2; D is possibly TRBD1 (5 bases). Between the trimmed V and J ends, which lost 0 bases and 6 bases, there was a span of 9 bases. The CDR3 is 14 amino acids. From germline, CDR1 is SGDLS and CDR2 YYNGEE. This CDR3 reads CASSVVGAPGELFF. The DNA of the CDR3 is TGTGCCAGCAGCGTAGTAGGGGCGCCCGGGGAGCTGTTTTTT.

This chain joins TRBV6-6 and TRBJ2-7, with 7 nucleotides matching TRBD1. This CDR3 region has 13 residues. J gave up 1 base and V 7 bases, and 4 bases lay outside the gene matches. Germline V CDR1 and CDR2: MNHNY, SVGAGI (reference sequence). CDR3 coding DNA: TGTGCCAGCACCATGACAGGGTCCTACGAGCAGTACTTC. This encodes CASTMTGSYEQYF.

The V gene is TRBV27, the J gene TRBJ2-7; D may be TRBD1 (6 bases). The ends were cut back, 3 bases at V and 1 base at J, with 10 bases in the middle. This CDR3 has 14 residues. The germline V gene has CDR1 MNHEY and CDR2 SMNVEV (reference sequence). CDR3 amino acids: CASSFRDTSYEQYF. CDR3 DNA sequence: TGTGCCAGCAGTTTCCGGGACACTTCCTACGAGCAGTACTTC.

V gene TRBV4-2 combines with J gene TRBJ2-7, with a weak D call TRBD2 (6 bases). The CDR3 runs to 14 residues. The V gene's germline CDR1 is LGHNA and CDR2 YNFKEQ. The germline V and J ends were trimmed by 3 bases and 7 bases, with 16 bases remaining between them. In nucleotides, the CDR3 is TGTGCCAGCAGCCACCTGGGGTCCGGAGGGGAGCAGTACTTC. Translation gives CASSHLGSGGEQYF.

For this clone: This sample includes further DNA sequences coding for the same CDR3. The chain carries TRBV27 and TRBJ1-6; TRBD1 matches 10 bases. CDR1 MNHEY and CDR2 SMNVEV come from the germline V gene (reference sequence). V lost 7 bases, J lost 7 bases, and 4 bases stayed unmatched. This CDR3 contains 14 residues. The CDR3 region is CASTLTGGNSPLHF. The CDR3 DNA sequence: TGTGCCAGCACCTTGACAGGGGGCAATTCACCCCTCCACTTT.

The V gene is TRBV4-3, the J gene TRBJ2-1, with 7 positions matching TRBD2. Trimming at V came to 0 bases and at J to 2 bases, leaving 7 bases not matched to a gene. Germline CDR1 LGHNA, CDR2 YSLEER. This CDR3 is 17 amino acids long. The CDR3 nucleotides are TGCGCCAGCAGCCAAGATGTGGGGGAGGGGCCCTACAATGAGCAGTTCTTC. Amino acid sequence: CASSQDVGEGPYNEQFF.

The genes are TRBV7-3 and TRBJ2-3; D ambiguous. Trimming cost V 2 bases and J 3 bases, with 9 bases left between them. Germline CDR1 and CDR2: SGHTA and FQGTGA. CDR3 size: 14 residues. Here the CDR3 reads CASSLSVGTDTQYF. The DNA for the CDR3 is TGTGCCAGCAGCTTATCAGTGGGAACAGATACGCAGTATTTT.

As concerns this clone: The sample has other DNA sequences that encode this CDR3 too. The V call is TRBV4-3, the J call TRBJ2-5; no firm D call. The CDR3 is 14 residues long. V was cut by 0 bases and J by 2 bases, with 7 bases left in between. Germline CDR1 reads LGHNA; CDR2 reads YSLEER. The CDR3 here is CASSQEGVQETQYF. The CDR3 DNA is TGCGCCAGCAGCCAAGAAGGCGTACAAGAGACCCAGTACTTC.

The V gene is TRBV10-2, the J gene TRBJ1-1; D call uncertain. V was clipped by 2 bases and J by 4 bases, with 14 bases between them. Germline V gene data show CDR1 as WSHSY and CDR2 as SAAADI. The CDR3 extends over 15 amino acids. The DNA for the CDR3 is TGCGCCAGCAGTGAGGAAAAGGGTCTGGTCACTGAAGCTTTCTTT. Protein: CASSEEKGLVTEAFF.

The genes are TRBV10-3 and TRBJ1-1; possibly TRBD1 for D (6 bases). Germline CDR1 is ENHRY and CDR2 is SYGVKD. This CDR3 has 14 residues. The V and J ends lost 2 bases and 5 bases respectively, with 12 bases between them. Here the CDR3 reads CAISESRGLTEAFF. As DNA, the CDR3 is TGTGCCATCAGTGAGAGCAGGGGACTAACTGAAGCTTTCTTT.

The genes are TRBV5-1 and TRBJ2-1; TRBD1 matches at 7 bases. This CDR3 region has 14 residues. CDR1 is SGHRS, CDR2 YFSETQ, per germline. V gave up 4 bases and J gave up 2 bases; unmatched junction bases: 3. In DNA, the CDR3 is TGCGCCAGCAGCCAGACAGGGCCCTACAATGAGCAGTTCTTC. Protein: CASSQTGPYNEQFF.

The chain joins TRBV14 to TRBJ2-7, with TRBD2 identical over 8 bases. Germline assignment: CDR1 SGHDN and CDR2 FVKESK. The CDR3 is made up of 13 amino acids. The V segment lost 5 bases and the J segment 1 base; nucleotides outside the gene matches: 1. The chain's CDR3 is CASSKRGSYEQYF. As DNA, the CDR3 is TGTGCCAGCAGCAAGCGGGGGTCCTACGAGCAGTACTTC.

The chain is built from TRBV4-3 and TRBJ2-5; D is tentatively TRBD1 or TRBD2 (5 bases each). V dropped 0 bases and J dropped 4 bases, with 12 bases sitting between them. The CDR3 has 15 residues. Germline lookup yields CDR1 LGHNA and CDR2 YSLEER. CDR3: CASSQDLWDPETQYF. The DNA of the CDR3 is TGCGCCAGCAGCCAAGATCTTTGGGACCCAGAGACCCAGTACTTC.

This clone showed up just once. The chain carries TRBV2 and TRBJ1-1; 7 bases align to TRBD1. The ends lost 5 bases at V and 5 bases at J; junction bases unmatched: 8. Germline V lookup: CDR1 SNHLY, CDR2 FYNNEI. This CDR3 is built from 14 residues. The CDR3 DNA reads TGTGCCAGCAGTACCGAGGGGGCCTATACTGAAGCTTTCTTT. It translates to CASSTEGAYTEAFF.

V gene TRBV7-6 combines with J gene TRBJ2-7; possible D gene TRBD2, 6 bases. There are 14 residues in the CDR3. V gave up 2 bases and J gave up 5 bases, with 13 bases separating them. Germline CDR1 SGHVS, CDR2 FNYEAQ. The CDR3 reads CASSLSGGPNEQYF. DNA of the CDR3: TGTGCCAGCAGCTTATCAGGAGGGCCCAACGAGCAGTACTTC.

This clone was recorded once. The rearrangement joins TRBV2 to TRBJ2-1; TRBD1 or TRBD2 may be the D gene (6 bases each). This CDR3 has 13 amino acids. Germline CDR1 and CDR2: SNHLY and FYNNEI. V was pared by 11 bases and J by 2 bases, with 13 bases between. The CDR3 loop is CAAPGAAYNEQFF. The CDR3 DNA sequence: TGTGCCGCCCCGGGGGCGGCCTACAATGAGCAGTTCTTC.